This record covers a single T cell receptor beta chain. This sample was taken from a study of blood T cell repertoires in COVID-19. The overall study: Collection of acute and convalescent COVID-19 samples took place in the United States, Italy and Spain. PBMCs, B-cell-depleted T cells, or T cells were the source of the cDNA or gDNA that made up the material.

While infection was still active, Seattle patients were enrolled and then followed longitudinally. CDR3 length: 18 residues. Trimming cost V 3 bases and J 3 bases; bases outside gene matches: 16. Authors' methods: Reference gene primer amplification yielded estimated nucleated cell counts. Here immunoSEQ multiplex PCR was the method, and the copy in TCRdb shows in-frame clones only, minus some. D and trimming were read from the DNA, whereas the V and J calls and clone size are those reported in that table. This sample has some 170,000 clones; more than 75% occur once, and the top ten carry approximately 12%.

The receptor's source is an older woman with COVID-19, enrolled during active disease. The chain links TRBV23-1 to TRBJ1-2, with 7 nucleotides matching TRBD1. TRBV23-1 is placed among ORFs of uncertain function. Sequencing was carried out using peripheral blood. The CDR3 region has the DNA TGCGCCAGCAGTCAGAACAGAGGCCCGGACAGGTTGGACTATGGCTACACCTTC. It encodes CASSQNRGPDRLDYGYTF.